A selection of T cell receptor beta chains follows, all from one sample in a study of shared clonotypes between healthy human individuals. Measured with immunoSEQ multiplex PCR; TCRdb has only the in-frame clones, and not every one. The sample holds around 1,000,000 clones, 60% to 85% seen once. Sequencing input: memory CD4+ T cells from PBMCs. Receptors were obtained from a man aged 18 to 30 in good health. Some clones in this sample may be carry-over from other donors' samples. CDR3s include the opening cysteine and the closing phenylalanine or tryptophan. The D gene is left open where the match is weak. Clone size appears in some rows only: once, few, many, or a class for an expanded clone.

d_gene: -
v_gene: TRBV28
j_gene: TRBJ1-5
abundance: -
CDR3nt: TGTGCCAGCCGGTTCTTCTCAGCGAATCAGCCCCAGCATTTT
CDR3aa: CASRFFSANQPQHF

d_gene: TRBD1
v_gene: TRBV29-1
j_gene: TRBJ1-2
abundance: -
CDR3nt: TGCAGCGGCACGGGACAGAACTATGGCTACACCTTC
CDR3aa: CSGTGQNYGYTF

d_gene: -
v_gene: TRBV5-5
j_gene: TRBJ2-3
abundance: -
CDR3nt: TGTGCCTCCGGGGGTCCCACAGATACGCAGTATTTT
CDR3aa: CASGGPTDTQYF

d_gene: TRBD1
v_gene: TRBV27
j_gene: TRBJ2-6
abundance: many
CDR3nt: TGTGCCAGCAGTCCCGGACAGGGAACTCCTGGGGCCAACGTCCTGACTTTC
CDR3aa: CASSPGQGTPGANVLTF

d_gene: -
v_gene: TRBV5-1
j_gene: TRBJ2-3
abundance: -
CDR3nt: TGCGCCAGCAGCCCTCTCGGCGCAGATACGCAGTATTTT
CDR3aa: CASSPLGADTQYF

d_gene: TRBD2
v_gene: TRBV4-3
j_gene: TRBJ2-3
abundance: -
CDR3nt: TGCGCCAGCAGCCAAGATCTTCTAGCGGCGGATACGCAGTATTTT
CDR3aa: CASSQDLLAADTQYF

d_gene: TRBD2
v_gene: TRBV4-1
j_gene: TRBJ2-5
abundance: few
CDR3nt: TGCGCCAGGGGACTAGCGGGAGCTTGGGAGGAGACCCAGTACTTC
CDR3aa: CARGLAGAWEETQYF

d_gene: TRBD2
v_gene: TRBV29-1
j_gene: TRBJ2-1
abundance: -
CDR3nt: TGCAGCGTTGCTTCCCCGGGAGGTCTCTACAATGAGCAGTTCTTC
CDR3aa: CSVASPGGLYNEQFF

d_gene: -
v_gene: TRBV18
j_gene: TRBJ2-7
abundance: -
CDR3nt: TGTGCCAGCTCACCTTCACAGGGAGGTTCCTACGAGCAGTACTTC
CDR3aa: CASSPSQGGSYEQYF

d_gene: TRBD2
v_gene: TRBV28
j_gene: TRBJ2-7
abundance: -
CDR3nt: TGTGCCAGCCTGACTAGCGGGAGGTCCTACGAGCAGTACTTC
CDR3aa: CASLTSGRSYEQYF

d_gene: TRBD2
v_gene: TRBV18
j_gene: TRBJ2-3
abundance: once
CDR3nt: TGTGCCAGCTCACCCGGACTAGGCTACACAGATACGCAGTATTTT
CDR3aa: CASSPGLGYTDTQYF

d_gene: TRBD1
v_gene: TRBV28
j_gene: TRBJ2-7
abundance: -
CDR3nt: TGTGCCAGCGGAGGACCCGGAGACAGGGGCCCCTACGAGCAGTACTTC
CDR3aa: CASGGPGDRGPYEQYF

d_gene: -
v_gene: TRBV4-1
j_gene: TRBJ2-3
abundance: -
CDR3nt: TGCGCCAGCAGCCAAGATGGCCTAGCGGAGGGGGGCACAGATACGCAGTATTTT
CDR3aa: CASSQDGLAEGGTDTQYF

d_gene: TRBD1
v_gene: TRBV10-1
j_gene: TRBJ2-7
abundance: few
CDR3nt: TGCGCCAGCAGTCCGGGACAGGGGCCCGAGCAGTACTTC
CDR3aa: CASSPGQGPEQYF

d_gene: -
v_gene: TRBV27
j_gene: TRBJ1-2
abundance: -
CDR3nt: TGTGCCAGCAGTTTATCGAGACAGAACTATGGCTACACCTTC
CDR3aa: CASSLSRQNYGYTF

d_gene: -
v_gene: TRBV19
j_gene: TRBJ2-5
abundance: -
CDR3nt: TGTGCCAGTAGTATAATGCCTACGGAGACCCAGTACTTC
CDR3aa: CASSIMPTETQYF

d_gene: TRBD1
v_gene: TRBV28
j_gene: TRBJ1-2
abundance: -
CDR3nt: TGTGCCAGCAGTGTAGGGGGCGGGGCAAACTATGGCTACACCTTC
CDR3aa: CASSVGGGANYGYTF

d_gene: TRBD1
v_gene: TRBV29-1
j_gene: TRBJ1-1
abundance: -
CDR3nt: TGCAGCGTTGAAGAGGGGCCAGGGGGCACTGAAGCTTTCTTT
CDR3aa: CSVEEGPGGTEAFF

d_gene: TRBD1
v_gene: TRBV18
j_gene: TRBJ2-7
abundance: -
CDR3nt: TGTGCCAGCTCCGGGACAGGACAAACCTCCTACGAGCAGTACTTC
CDR3aa: CASSGTGQTSYEQYF

d_gene: TRBD1
v_gene: TRBV25-1
j_gene: TRBJ1-1
abundance: -
CDR3nt: TGTGCCAGCCGACAGACAGGGTGGACCACTGAAGCTTTCTTT
CDR3aa: CASRQTGWTTEAFF

d_gene: -
v_gene: TRBV28
j_gene: TRBJ1-2
abundance: -
CDR3nt: TGTGCCAGCACTGACTGGTATGGCTACACCTTC
CDR3aa: CASTDWYGYTF

d_gene: TRBD2
v_gene: TRBV18
j_gene: TRBJ2-7
abundance: -
CDR3nt: TGTGCCAGCTCAAGCGGGACTAGCGGGAGTTACGAGCAGTACTTC
CDR3aa: CASSSGTSGSYEQYF

d_gene: -
v_gene: TRBV6-1
j_gene: TRBJ1-2
abundance: -
CDR3nt: TGTGCCAGCAGTGAAGGGGGGGGCTATGGCTACACCTTC
CDR3aa: CASSEGGGYGYTF

d_gene: -
v_gene: TRBV5-5
j_gene: TRBJ2-2
abundance: -
CDR3nt: TGTGCCAGCAGCTTGGCAGGGAACACCGGGGAGCTGTTTTTT
CDR3aa: CASSLAGNTGELFF

d_gene: -
v_gene: TRBV27
j_gene: TRBJ2-2
abundance: -
CDR3nt: TGTGCCAGCAGGCACAGGGTGGGCACCGGGGAGCTGTTTTTT
CDR3aa: CASRHRVGTGELFF

d_gene: -
v_gene: TRBV5-1
j_gene: TRBJ2-7
abundance: -
CDR3nt: TGCGCCAGCAGCTTCCGGAGTCCCGACGAGCAGTACTTC
CDR3aa: CASSFRSPDEQYF

d_gene: -
v_gene: TRBV27
j_gene: TRBJ1-5
abundance: -
CDR3nt: TGTGCCAGCAGAGGGGGAGGCAATCAGCCCCAGCATTTT
CDR3aa: CASRGGGNQPQHF

d_gene: -
v_gene: TRBV4-1
j_gene: TRBJ2-3
abundance: once
CDR3nt: TGCGCCAGCAGCCAAGCCAGTGCGGCTAGCACAGATACGCAGTATTTT
CDR3aa: CASSQASAASTDTQYF

d_gene: TRBD2
v_gene: TRBV30
j_gene: TRBJ2-2
abundance: few
CDR3nt: TGTGCCTGGACGGGGGGTCTAGTAGGGTCCGGGGAGCTGTTTTTT
CDR3aa: CAWTGGLVGSGELFF

d_gene: TRBD2
v_gene: TRBV6-6
j_gene: TRBJ2-4
abundance: -
CDR3nt: TGTGCCAGCAGCCCCAGCGGGGCCGCCAAAAACATTCAGTACTTC
CDR3aa: CASSPSGAAKNIQYF

d_gene: -
v_gene: TRBV5-4
j_gene: TRBJ1-2
abundance: -
CDR3nt: TGTGCCAGCAGCTTGGTGCAGCCACCAAACTATGGCTACACCTTC
CDR3aa: CASSLVQPPNYGYTF

d_gene: -
v_gene: TRBV6-6
j_gene: TRBJ2-7
abundance: -
CDR3nt: TGTGCCAGCAGCCCCCGGGGGTCCATCTCCTACGAGCAGTACTTC
CDR3aa: CASSPRGSISYEQYF

d_gene: -
v_gene: TRBV6-6
j_gene: TRBJ1-5
abundance: many
CDR3nt: TGTGCCAGCACCGACCGGGTCTCGGGTGGGCCCCAGCATTTT
CDR3aa: CASTDRVSGGPQHF

d_gene: -
v_gene: TRBV6-1
j_gene: TRBJ1-5
abundance: -
CDR3nt: TGTGCCAGCAAGGGAATTCAGCCCCAGCATTTT
CDR3aa: CASKGIQPQHF

d_gene: -
v_gene: TRBV6-1
j_gene: TRBJ1-1
abundance: -
CDR3nt: TGTGCCAGCATGGGCAGGGGACTGAACACTGAAGCTTTCTTT
CDR3aa: CASMGRGLNTEAFF

d_gene: -
v_gene: TRBV11-2
j_gene: TRBJ2-5
abundance: -
CDR3nt: TGTGCCAGCAGCAAAGGGGGACGAAAAGAGACCCAGTACTTC
CDR3aa: CASSKGGRKETQYF

d_gene: -
v_gene: TRBV5-1
j_gene: TRBJ1-2
abundance: -
CDR3nt: TGCGCCAGCAGCTCGGGAGGGTACGAGGATGGCTACACCTTC
CDR3aa: CASSSGGYEDGYTF

d_gene: -
v_gene: TRBV6-1
j_gene: TRBJ1-3
abundance: -
CDR3nt: TGTGCCAGCAGTGTCACCTCTGGAAACACCATATATTTT
CDR3aa: CASSVTSGNTIYF

d_gene: -
v_gene: TRBV7-7
j_gene: TRBJ2-5
abundance: -
CDR3nt: TGTGCCAGCAGCTTAGTCGGAGAGACCCAGTACTTC
CDR3aa: CASSLVGETQYF

d_gene: -
v_gene: TRBV7-9
j_gene: TRBJ2-3
abundance: -
CDR3nt: TGTGCCAGCAGCTCAAATTATTGGACAGATACGCAGTATTTT
CDR3aa: CASSSNYWTDTQYF

d_gene: -
v_gene: TRBV18
j_gene: TRBJ2-7
abundance: -
CDR3nt: TGTGCCAGCTCACCCCAACAGGGTAGGTCCTACGAGCAGTACTTC
CDR3aa: CASSPQQGRSYEQYF

d_gene: -
v_gene: TRBV27
j_gene: TRBJ1-4
abundance: -
CDR3nt: TGTGCCAGCAGTTCCCGTGCGGATAATGAAAAACTGTTTTTT
CDR3aa: CASSSRADNEKLFF

d_gene: TRBD1
v_gene: TRBV5-1
j_gene: TRBJ1-1
abundance: -
CDR3nt: TGCGCCAGCAGCTTCCCTCACCTGACAGGGGGTGACACTGAAGCTTTCTTT
CDR3aa: CASSFPHLTGGDTEAFF

d_gene: -
v_gene: TRBV7-3
j_gene: TRBJ2-2
abundance: -
CDR3nt: TGTGCCAGCAGCCGAGGACGCGCCGGGGAGCTGTTTTTT
CDR3aa: CASSRGRAGELFF

d_gene: -
v_gene: TRBV11-1
j_gene: TRBJ2-7
abundance: -
CDR3nt: TGTGCCAGCAGCTATGGGACACAGGGACCCTACGAGCAGTACTTC
CDR3aa: CASSYGTQGPYEQYF

d_gene: -
v_gene: TRBV27
j_gene: TRBJ2-7
abundance: -
CDR3nt: TGTGCCAGCAGTTTATATCTGGGATACGAGCAGTACTTC
CDR3aa: CASSLYLGYEQYF

d_gene: TRBD1
v_gene: TRBV28
j_gene: TRBJ1-5
abundance: -
CDR3nt: TGTGCCAGCAGGTCGGGACAGCTAAATCAGCCCCAGCATTTT
CDR3aa: CASRSGQLNQPQHF

d_gene: -
v_gene: TRBV5-1
j_gene: TRBJ2-1
abundance: once
CDR3nt: TGCGCCAGCAGCTACGGACGGAACAATGAGCAGTTCTTC
CDR3aa: CASSYGRNNEQFF

d_gene: -
v_gene: TRBV19
j_gene: TRBJ1-5
abundance: -
CDR3nt: TGTGCCAGTTCTATCTTACACAGGGCAGAGGTTGATCAGCCCCAGCATTTT
CDR3aa: CASSILHRAEVDQPQHF

d_gene: -
v_gene: TRBV7-9
j_gene: TRBJ1-1
abundance: -
CDR3nt: TGTGCCAGCAGCATGAGGGCAGGGGAAGCTTTCTTT
CDR3aa: CASSMRAGEAFF

d_gene: -
v_gene: TRBV15
j_gene: TRBJ2-1
abundance: -
CDR3nt: TGTGCCACCAGCAGAGGCGCGACTCTCTTAAATGAGCAGTTCTTC
CDR3aa: CATSRGATLLNEQFF

d_gene: -
v_gene: TRBV2
j_gene: TRBJ2-2
abundance: -
CDR3nt: TGTGCCAGCAGTTGGGGAAGCACCGGGGAGCTGTTTTTT
CDR3aa: CASSWGSTGELFF

d_gene: -
v_gene: TRBV7-9
j_gene: TRBJ1-1
abundance: -
CDR3nt: TGTGCCAGCAGCCCATTTTGGGGTTCGACTGAAGCTTTCTTT
CDR3aa: CASSPFWGSTEAFF

d_gene: -
v_gene: TRBV10-2
j_gene: TRBJ1-3
abundance: -
CDR3nt: TGCGCCAGCACTAGCCCTTCGGGAAACACCATATATTTT
CDR3aa: CASTSPSGNTIYF

d_gene: TRBD1
v_gene: TRBV9
j_gene: TRBJ1-2
abundance: -
CDR3nt: TGTGCCAGCAGCGCGGGACAGAAGATCTATGGCTACACCTTC
CDR3aa: CASSAGQKIYGYTF